This is a list of T cell receptor beta chains from one sample in a study of naive and memory T cell subsets. TCRdb re-called the UMI-ligation and nested PCR reads with MiXCR, one entry per CDR3 protein. The sample consists of 150,000 or so distinct CDR3 sequences, roughly 23% of them appearing once. The sample comprised naive CD4+ T cells from blood. These receptors all come from a human donor in good health. CDR3s include the opening cysteine and the closing phenylalanine or tryptophan. Fields, in order: V gene, D gene, J gene, clone size, CDR3 DNA, CDR3 protein. D genes are given only for firm matches. Clone size is given for some rows only: seen once, a few or many times, or a class if the clone is expanded.

TRBV25-1	NA	TRBJ2-1	few	TGTGCCAGCAGTGAATCTCCCAGTGATGAGCAGTTCTTC	CASSESPSDEQFF
TRBV5-6	NA	TRBJ1-3	once	TGTGCCAGCAGCGCGGGACCAGGACTGAGCTCTGGAAACACCATATATTTT	CASSAGPGLSSGNTIYF
TRBV28	NA	TRBJ2-1	NA	TGTGCCAGCTACGGGCCAGGCTCCTACAATGAGCAGTTCTTC	CASYGPGSYNEQFF
TRBV5-1	NA	TRBJ2-7	few	TGCGCCAGCAGCGACCGGGGCCCCCCCGACGAGCAGTACTTC	CASSDRGPPDEQYF
TRBV28	TRBD2	TRBJ2-5	NA	TGTGCCAGCAATATAGCGGGAGGGCCTTCGGAGACCCAGTACTTC	CASNIAGGPSETQYF
TRBV28	TRBD1	TRBJ2-7	NA	TGTGCCAGCAGTTCCGGGACAGAGACCCACGAGCAGTACTTC	CASSSGTETHEQYF
TRBV4-1	NA	TRBJ2-3	few	TGCGCCAGCAGCGTGAGCGGGTCCACTACAGATACGCAGTATTTT	CASSVSGSTTDTQYF
TRBV20-1	NA	TRBJ2-3	NA	TGCAGTGCTAGAGACGCAGGGCGTCCTAGCACAGATACGCAGTATTTT	CSARDAGRPSTDTQYF
TRBV9	TRBD2	TRBJ2-5	NA	TGTGCCAGCAGCCCGTTTACGGGAGGACAAGAGACCCAGTACTTC	CASSPFTGGQETQYF
TRBV18	NA	TRBJ1-2	NA	TGTGCCAGCTCACCACGATCCAGTGTCCCTAGCTATGGCTACACCTTC	CASSPRSSVPSYGYTF
TRBV29-1	TRBD2	TRBJ2-7	few	TGCAGCGTCGATGGAGGCGGAAGTAGCGGGAGCTACGAGCAGTACTTC	CSVDGGGSSGSYEQYF
TRBV12-3/TRBV12-4	TRBD2	TRBJ2-1	NA	TGTGCCAGCAGTTCGGGAGGCAGCGGACGTAACAATGAGCAGTTCTTC	CASSSGGSGRNNEQFF
TRBV29-1	TRBD1	TRBJ2-2	few	TGCAGCGCCGACAGGGGTCCCGGGGAGCTGTTTTTT	CSADRGPGELFF
TRBV29-1	NA	TRBJ2-3	NA	TGCAGCGTTGTCGGCAGGAACACAGATACGCAGTATTTT	CSVVGRNTDTQYF
TRBV6-5	NA	TRBJ1-6	few	TGTGCCAGCAGTTTTTCTCTGAGCTCCTATAATTCACCCCTCCACTTT	CASSFSLSSYNSPLHF
TRBV7-2	NA	TRBJ2-1	many	TGTGCCAGCCGCCGATTGGCAAATGAGCAGTTCTTC	CASRRLANEQFF
TRBV24-1	TRBD2	TRBJ2-1	NA	TGTGCCACCAGTGATTTGACAGCGGGGCCATACAATGAGCAGTTCTTC	CATSDLTAGPYNEQFF
TRBV5-1	TRBD2	TRBJ2-2	few	TGCGCCAGCAGCAACCTTCTGCAGCGGGGCAACACCGGGGAGCTGTTTTTT	CASSNLLQRGNTGELFF
TRBV5-1	TRBD2	TRBJ2-1	NA	TGCGCCAGCAGCTTTCAGACTAGCGGGAGTGAGCAGTTCTTC	CASSFQTSGSEQFF
TRBV28	NA	TRBJ2-5	NA	TGTGCCAGCAGTTCCACTGATGAGACCCAGTACTTC	CASSSTDETQYF
TRBV6-5	TRBD2	TRBJ2-7	NA	TGTGCCAGCAAGAAGGGACTAGCGGCCTACGAGCAGTACTTC	CASKKGLAAYEQYF
TRBV20-1	NA	TRBJ2-7	NA	TGCAGTGCAGCGGTTGTCTACGAGCAGTACTTC	CSAAVVYEQYF
TRBV20-1	TRBD2	TRBJ2-7	once	TGCAGTGCTTCTTATGCCCTGCGGGAGTGGTACGAGCAGTACTTC	CSASYALREWYEQYF
TRBV12-3/TRBV12-4	TRBD2	TRBJ2-1	few	TGTGCCAGCAGACACGGGACTAGCGGGAGTACTGAGCAGTTCTTC	CASRHGTSGSTEQFF
TRBV6-5	TRBD1	TRBJ2-7	many	TGTGCCAGCAGTAACACTGGACAGGGTTACGAGCAGTACTTC	CASSNTGQGYEQYF
TRBV24-1	NA	TRBJ2-1	few	TGTGCCACCAGTGATTTGGGGGGACGGATATTATACAATGAGCAGTTCTTC	CATSDLGGRILYNEQFF
TRBV30	NA	TRBJ1-1	NA	TGTGCCTGGACCGGTGGGGGGGATGAAGCTTTCTTT	CAWTGGGDEAFF
TRBV5-5	NA	TRBJ2-1	few	TGTGCCAGCAGTATCCCCCGGGATAAGGGAAACAATGAGCAGTTCTTC	CASSIPRDKGNNEQFF
TRBV4-1	TRBD1	TRBJ1-1	NA	TGCGCCAGCAGCCAGCTAATGACAGGGGTTCGTACTGAAGCTTTCTTT	CASSQLMTGVRTEAFF
TRBV20-1	TRBD2	TRBJ2-3	once	TGCAGTGCCTCCGGGGGGAGCACAGATACGCAGTATTTT	CSASGGSTDTQYF
TRBV29-1	NA	TRBJ1-2	few	TGCAGCGTTTTCTCTACTAACTATGGCTACACCTTC	CSVFSTNYGYTF
TRBV12-3/TRBV12-4	NA	TRBJ2-3	NA	TGTGCCAGCAGTTTCCCAGGGTCAGGCACAGATACGCAGTATTTT	CASSFPGSGTDTQYF
TRBV29-1	NA	TRBJ2-1	NA	TGCAGCGCCAAATTGGGTGCAGGAGATGAGCAGTTCTTC	CSAKLGAGDEQFF
TRBV20-1	TRBD1	TRBJ2-5	many	TGCAGTGCTAGAGCCGGGACAGGGAATTACGAGACCCAGTACTTC	CSARAGTGNYETQYF
TRBV18	NA	TRBJ2-3	NA	TGTGCCAGCTCATTGGCGGTCACAGATACGCAGTATTTT	CASSLAVTDTQYF
TRBV6-5	TRBD2	TRBJ2-7	NA	TGTGCCAGCAGTACTGGGGGACTAGCGGGAGGTTGGGAGCAGTACTTC	CASSTGGLAGGWEQYF
TRBV27	TRBD2	TRBJ2-1	NA	TGTGCCAGCCAATTAACCAGACTAGCGGAATACAATGAGCAGTTCTTC	CASQLTRLAEYNEQFF
TRBV7-2	TRBD2	TRBJ2-5	NA	TGTGCCAGCAGCTTAGAATTAGCGGGAGGGGCCCAAGAGACCCAGTACTTC	CASSLELAGGAQETQYF
TRBV3-1	NA	TRBJ1-4	NA	TGTGCCAGCAGCACGACAGCCCTAAATGAAAAACTGTTTTTT	CASSTTALNEKLFF
TRBV5-4	TRBD1	TRBJ1-1	NA	TGTGCCAGCAGCACAGCTATACAGGGGGGCGGCACTGAAGCTTTCTTT	CASSTAIQGGGTEAFF
TRBV28	TRBD1	TRBJ1-2	few	TGTGCCAGCAGTTTTCTCCTTCTTGGGAGAAAACCCGGGACAGCCTACTATGGCTACACCTTC	CASSFLLLGRKPGTAYYGYTF
TRBV29-1	NA	TRBJ2-5	NA	TGCAGCGCGGAGGAAGGGTACCAAGAGACCCAGTACTTC	CSAEEGYQETQYF
TRBV20-1	NA	TRBJ2-1	few	TGCAGTGCTAGACGGGGGGCTTTGGTTGAGCAGTTCTTC	CSARRGALVEQFF
TRBV29-1	NA	TRBJ1-2	few	TGCAGCGCTTTGACAGCCAGCTATGGCTACACCTTC	CSALTASYGYTF
TRBV6-5	NA	TRBJ2-3	NA	TGTGCCACCAAGGGGGAATCAGATACGCAGTATTTT	CATKGESDTQYF
TRBV7-2	NA	TRBJ2-3	NA	TGTGCCAGCAGCTTTCAGGGTGCAGATACGCAGTATTTT	CASSFQGADTQYF